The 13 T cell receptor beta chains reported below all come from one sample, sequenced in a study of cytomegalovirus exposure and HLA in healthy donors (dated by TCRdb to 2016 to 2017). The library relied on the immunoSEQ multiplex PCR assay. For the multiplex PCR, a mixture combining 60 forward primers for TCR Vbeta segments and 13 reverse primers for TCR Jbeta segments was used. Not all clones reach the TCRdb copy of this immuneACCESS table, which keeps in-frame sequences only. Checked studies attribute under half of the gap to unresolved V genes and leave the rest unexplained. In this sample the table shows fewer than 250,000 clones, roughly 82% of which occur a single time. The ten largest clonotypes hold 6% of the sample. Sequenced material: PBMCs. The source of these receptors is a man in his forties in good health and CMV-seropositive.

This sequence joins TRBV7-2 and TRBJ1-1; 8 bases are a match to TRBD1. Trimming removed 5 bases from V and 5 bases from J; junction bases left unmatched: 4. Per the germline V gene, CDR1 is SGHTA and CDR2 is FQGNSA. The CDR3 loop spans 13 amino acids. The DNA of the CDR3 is TGTGCCAGCAGCCTGGGACAGGAGACTGAAGCTTTCTTT. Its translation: CASSLGQETEAFF.

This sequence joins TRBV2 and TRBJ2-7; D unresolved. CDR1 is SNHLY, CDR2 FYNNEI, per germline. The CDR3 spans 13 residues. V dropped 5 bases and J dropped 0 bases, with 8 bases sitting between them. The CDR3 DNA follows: TGTGCCAGCAGTCCTGGGCCCTCCTACGAGCAGTACTTC. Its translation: CASSPGPSYEQYF.

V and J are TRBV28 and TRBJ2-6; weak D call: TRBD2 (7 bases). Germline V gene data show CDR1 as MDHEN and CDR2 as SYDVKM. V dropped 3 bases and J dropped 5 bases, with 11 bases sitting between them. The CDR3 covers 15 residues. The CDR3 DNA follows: TGTGCCAGCAGTTTGGGGGGGCCTAGGGCCAACGTCCTGACTTTC. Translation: CASSLGGPRANVLTF.

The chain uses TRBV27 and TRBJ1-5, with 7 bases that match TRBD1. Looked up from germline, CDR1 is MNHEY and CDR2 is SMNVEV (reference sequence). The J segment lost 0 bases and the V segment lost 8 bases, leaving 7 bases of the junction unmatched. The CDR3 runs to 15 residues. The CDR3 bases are TGTGCCAGCGGGAAGGACAGGTCTAGCAATCAGCCCCAGCATTTT. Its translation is CASGKDRSSNQPQHF.

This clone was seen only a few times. The CDR3 loop is CASSQRVSGFYNEQFF. The CDR3 coding sequence is TGTGCCAGCAGCCAAAGGGTCAGCGGATTTTACAATGAGCAGTTCTTC. The chain couples TRBV4-2 to TRBJ2-1, with D possibly being TRBD2 (5 bases). In germline, CDR1 is LGHNA, CDR2 YNFKEQ. This CDR3 has 16 residues. Trimming took off 2 bases at V and 4 bases at J, with 15 bases between the two ends.

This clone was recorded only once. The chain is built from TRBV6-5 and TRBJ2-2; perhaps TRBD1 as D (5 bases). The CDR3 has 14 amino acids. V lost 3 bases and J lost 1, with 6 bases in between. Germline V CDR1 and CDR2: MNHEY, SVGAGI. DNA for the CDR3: TGTGCCAGCAGTTATGACAGGAACACCGGGGAGCTGTTTTTT. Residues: CASSYDRNTGELFF.

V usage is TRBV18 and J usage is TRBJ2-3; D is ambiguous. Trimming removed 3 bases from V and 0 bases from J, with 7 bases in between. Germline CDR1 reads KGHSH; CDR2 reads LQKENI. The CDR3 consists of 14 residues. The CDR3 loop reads CASSPRASTDTQYF. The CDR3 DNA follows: TGTGCCAGCTCACCGCGCGCGAGCACAGATACGCAGTATTTT.

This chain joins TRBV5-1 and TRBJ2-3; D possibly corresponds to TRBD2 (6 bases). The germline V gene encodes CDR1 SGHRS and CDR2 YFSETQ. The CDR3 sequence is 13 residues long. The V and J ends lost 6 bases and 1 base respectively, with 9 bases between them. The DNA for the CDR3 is TGCGCCAGCACACCTAGCGGCACAGATACGCAGTATTTT. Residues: CASTPSGTDTQYF.

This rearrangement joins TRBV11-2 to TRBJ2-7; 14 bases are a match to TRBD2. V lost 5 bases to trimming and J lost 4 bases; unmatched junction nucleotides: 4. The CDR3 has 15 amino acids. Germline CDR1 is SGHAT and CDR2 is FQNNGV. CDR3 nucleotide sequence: TGTGCCAGCAGCACCTGGACTAGCGGGAGGTACGAGCAGTACGTC. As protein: CASSTWTSGRYEQYV.

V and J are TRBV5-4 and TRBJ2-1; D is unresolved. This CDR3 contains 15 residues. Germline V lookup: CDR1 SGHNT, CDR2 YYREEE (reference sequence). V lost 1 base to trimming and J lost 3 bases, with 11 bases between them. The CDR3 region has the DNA TGTGCCAGCAGCTTGAAAGCGAACAACTACAATGAGCAGTTCTTC. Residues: CASSLKANNYNEQFF.

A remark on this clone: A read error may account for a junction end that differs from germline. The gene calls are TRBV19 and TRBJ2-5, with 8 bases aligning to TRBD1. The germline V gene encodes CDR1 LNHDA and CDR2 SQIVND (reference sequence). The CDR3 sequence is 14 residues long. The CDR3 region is CGSSVQGARETQYF. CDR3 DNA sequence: TGTGGCAGTAGCGTGCAGGGGGCGAGGGAGACCCAGTACTTC.

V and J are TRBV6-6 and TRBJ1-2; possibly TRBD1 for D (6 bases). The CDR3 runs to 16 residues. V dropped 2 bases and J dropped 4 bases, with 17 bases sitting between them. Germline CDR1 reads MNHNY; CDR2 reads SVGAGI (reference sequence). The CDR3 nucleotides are TGTGCCAGCAGTTACGTGGGACAAGGGGCTTTCTATGGCTACACCTTC. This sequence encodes CASSYVGQGAFYGYTF.

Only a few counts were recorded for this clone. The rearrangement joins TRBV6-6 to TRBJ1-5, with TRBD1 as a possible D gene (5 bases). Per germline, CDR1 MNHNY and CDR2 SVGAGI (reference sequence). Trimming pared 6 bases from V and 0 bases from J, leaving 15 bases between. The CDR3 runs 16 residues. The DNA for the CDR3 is TGTGCCAGCAGATCCCCCCCAGGGATTAGCAATCAGCCCCAGCATTTT. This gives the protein CASRSPPGISNQPQHF.